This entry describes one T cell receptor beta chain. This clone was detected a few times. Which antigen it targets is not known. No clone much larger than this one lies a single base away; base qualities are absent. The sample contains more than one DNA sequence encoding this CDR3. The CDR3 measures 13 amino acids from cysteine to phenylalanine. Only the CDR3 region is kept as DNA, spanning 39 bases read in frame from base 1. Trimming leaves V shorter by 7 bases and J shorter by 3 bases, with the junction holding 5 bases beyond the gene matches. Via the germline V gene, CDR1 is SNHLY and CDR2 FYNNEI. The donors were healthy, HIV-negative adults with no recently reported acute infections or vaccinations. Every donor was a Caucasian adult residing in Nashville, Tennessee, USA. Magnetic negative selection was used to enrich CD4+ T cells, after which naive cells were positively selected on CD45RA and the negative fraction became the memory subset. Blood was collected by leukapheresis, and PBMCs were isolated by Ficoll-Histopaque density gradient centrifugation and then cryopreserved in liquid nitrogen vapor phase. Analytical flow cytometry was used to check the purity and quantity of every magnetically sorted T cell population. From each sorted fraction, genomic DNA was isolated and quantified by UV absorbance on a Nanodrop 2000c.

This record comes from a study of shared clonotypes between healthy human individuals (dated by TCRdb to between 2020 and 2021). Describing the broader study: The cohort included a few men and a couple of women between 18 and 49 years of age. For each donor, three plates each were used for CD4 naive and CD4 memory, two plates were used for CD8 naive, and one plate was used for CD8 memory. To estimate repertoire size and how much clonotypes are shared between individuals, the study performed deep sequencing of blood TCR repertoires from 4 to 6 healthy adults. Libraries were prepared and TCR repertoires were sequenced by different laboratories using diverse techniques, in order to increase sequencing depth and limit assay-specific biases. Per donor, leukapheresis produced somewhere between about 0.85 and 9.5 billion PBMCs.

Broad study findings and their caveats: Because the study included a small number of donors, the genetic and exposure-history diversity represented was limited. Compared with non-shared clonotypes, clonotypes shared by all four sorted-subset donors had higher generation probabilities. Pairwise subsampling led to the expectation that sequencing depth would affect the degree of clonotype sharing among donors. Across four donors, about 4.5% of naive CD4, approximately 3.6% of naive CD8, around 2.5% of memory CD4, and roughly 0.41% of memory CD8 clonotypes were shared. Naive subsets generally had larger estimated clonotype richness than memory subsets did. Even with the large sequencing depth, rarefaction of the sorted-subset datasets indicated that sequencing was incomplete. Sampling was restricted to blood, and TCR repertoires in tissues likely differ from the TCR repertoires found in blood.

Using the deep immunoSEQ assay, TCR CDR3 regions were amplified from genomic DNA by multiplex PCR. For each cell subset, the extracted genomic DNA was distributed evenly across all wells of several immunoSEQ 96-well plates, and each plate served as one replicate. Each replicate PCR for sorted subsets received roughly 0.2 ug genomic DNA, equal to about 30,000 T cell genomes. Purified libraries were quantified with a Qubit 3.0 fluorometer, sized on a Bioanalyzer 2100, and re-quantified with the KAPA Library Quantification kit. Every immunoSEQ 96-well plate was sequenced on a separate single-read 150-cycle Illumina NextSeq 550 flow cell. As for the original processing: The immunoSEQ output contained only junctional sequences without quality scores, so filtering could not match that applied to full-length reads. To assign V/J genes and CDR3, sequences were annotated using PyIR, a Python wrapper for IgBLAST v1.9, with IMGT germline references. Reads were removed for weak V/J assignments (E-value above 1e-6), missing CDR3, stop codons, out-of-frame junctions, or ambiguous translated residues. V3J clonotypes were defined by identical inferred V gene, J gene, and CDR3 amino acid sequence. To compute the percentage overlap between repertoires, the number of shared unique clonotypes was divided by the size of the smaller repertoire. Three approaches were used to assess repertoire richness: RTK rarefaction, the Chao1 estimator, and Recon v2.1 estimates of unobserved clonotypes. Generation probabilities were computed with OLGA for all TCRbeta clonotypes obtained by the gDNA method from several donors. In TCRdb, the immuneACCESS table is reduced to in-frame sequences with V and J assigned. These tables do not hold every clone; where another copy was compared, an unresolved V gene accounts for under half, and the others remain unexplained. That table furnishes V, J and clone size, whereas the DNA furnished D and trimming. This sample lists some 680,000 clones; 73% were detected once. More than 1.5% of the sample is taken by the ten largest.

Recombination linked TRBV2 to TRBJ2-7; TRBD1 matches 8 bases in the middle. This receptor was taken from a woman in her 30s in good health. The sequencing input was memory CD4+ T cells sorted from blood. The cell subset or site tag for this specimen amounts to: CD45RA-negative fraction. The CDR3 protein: CASKRTGLYEQYF. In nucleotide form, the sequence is TGTGCCAGCAAGAGGACAGGGCTCTACGAGCAGTACTTC.